Sequencing of this TCR beta chain was carried out in a study of cytomegalovirus exposure and HLA in healthy donors. A multiplex PCR was run with 60 Vbeta primers and 13 Jbeta primers. The data were produced by immunoSEQ multiplex PCR, yet TCRdb's version contains in-frame clones alone and is incomplete. The sample holds some 190,000 clones, about four fifths seen once. With V trimmed by 3 bases and J by 10 bases, 9 bases remained unmatched. The V gene's germline CDR1 is MNHEY and CDR2 SMNVEV (reference sequence). The CDR3 runs 15 residues. This TCR was recovered from a female donor in good health and CMV-seronegative. Sequenced: PBMCs. The chain combines TRBV27 with TRBJ1-6; 7 bases align to TRBD1. The CDR3 loop is CASSFETGQESPLHF. The CDR3, as DNA: TGTGCCAGCAGTTTTGAAACAGGACAGGAATCACCCCTCCACTTT.